Presented here are 22 T cell receptor beta chains from one specimen sequenced in a study of cytomegalovirus exposure and HLA in healthy donors. Sequenced by immunoSEQ multiplex PCR; TCRdb stores in-frame clones only, minus some. The sample lists a few hundred thousand clones; roughly 88% were seen once. What was sequenced was PBMCs. Receptors originate from a woman aged 18-35 years in good health and CMV-seronegative.

Regarding this clone: Compared with germline, one end of the junction differs, possibly owing to a read error. The chain employs TRBV23-1 and TRBJ1-3, with a weak D call TRBD1 (6 bases). TRBV23-1 is given ORF status, its function remaining uncertain. This CDR3 has 15 residues. CDR3 in DNA: TGCGCCAGCAGTCAATCTTCATCGTCCGGAGGACAGCGACCGTTT. It specifies CASSQSSSSGGQRPF.

V usage is TRBV11-1 and J usage is TRBJ2-7; D not resolved. Germline V gene lookup returns CDR1 SGHAT and CDR2 FQDESV (reference sequence). V was pared by 2 bases and J by 2 bases, with 10 bases between. This CDR3 is 14 amino acids long. In DNA, the CDR3 is TGTGCCAGCAGCTTAAATGGTGAGGCCTACGAGCAGTACTTC. Residues: CASSLNGEAYEQYF.

The CDR3 region has the DNA TGTGCCTGGAAAGGGACAGGGGGCACTGAAGCTTTCTTT. It codes for CAWKGTGGTEAFF. The rearrangement joins TRBV30 to TRBJ1-1, with 11 nucleotides matching TRBD1. Trimming took 4 bases from V and 4 from J; bases not matched to a gene: 2. The CDR3 runs to 13 residues. Looked up from germline, CDR1 is GTSNPN and CDR2 is SVGIG (reference sequence).

This chain joins TRBV6-5 and TRBJ2-7; possibly TRBD2 for D (5 bases). CDR3 length equals 12 residues. The germline CDR1 and CDR2 sequences are MNHEY and SVGAGI. V was trimmed by 8 bases and J by 10 bases, leaving 18 bases between them. The CDR3 DNA reads as TGTGCCAGCGGGGTTGGTGGAGGACGACAGTACTTC. Residues: CASGVGGGRQYF.

The chain has TRBV12-5 and TRBJ1-5; the match to TRBD1 covers 8 bases. The CDR3 runs 14 residues. CDR1 and CDR2 (germline): LGHNT, FRNRAP. J lost 4 bases, V lost 4 bases, and 3 bases had no gene match. The CDR3 DNA is TGTGCTAGTGGTTCGGGACAGGTAAATCAGCCCCAGCATTTT. This translates into CASGSGQVNQPQHF.

This chain joins TRBV28 and TRBJ1-2; 10 positions agree with TRBD1. Trimming at V came to 8 bases and at J to 5 bases, leaving 14 bases not matched to a gene. The CDR3 sequence is 16 residues long. Germline values: CDR1 MDHEN, CDR2 SYDVKM. The CDR3 spells CASYATGGRGFYGYTF. As DNA, the CDR3 is TGTGCCAGCTACGCGACAGGGGGCAGGGGGTTTTATGGCTACACCTTC.

The rearrangement joins TRBV7-8 to TRBJ1-4; possible D gene TRBD1, 6 bases. CDR3 length: 14 residues. Trimming stripped 2 bases from V and 4 bases from J, with 8 bases between. CDR1 SGHVS and CDR2 FQNEAQ come from the germline V gene. CDR3 sequence: CASSLRTDNEKLFF. The CDR3 DNA sequence: TGTGCCAGCAGCTTACGGACAGATAATGAAAAACTGTTTTTT.

CDR3 amino acids: CASKGTGARVPYEQYF. The CDR3 DNA sequence: TGTGCCAGCAAGGGGACAGGGGCGAGGGTACCCTACGAGCAGTACTTC. This chain connects TRBV9 to TRBJ2-7; 10 bases agree with TRBD1. V was clipped by 6 bases and J by 2 bases; unmatched bases: 11. The length of the CDR3 is 16 residues. The germline V gene has CDR1 SGDLS and CDR2 YYNGEE.

This chain joins TRBV2 and TRBJ1-2, with 7 nucleotides matching TRBD1. The length of the CDR3 is 13 residues. J gave up 7 bases and V 6 bases, and 8 bases lay outside the gene matches. Germline CDR1 reads SNHLY; CDR2 reads FYNNEI. The CDR3 DNA reads TGTGCCAGCAGGGATACAGGGGTGGCTGGCTACACCTTC. Translating gives CASRDTGVAGYTF.

The chain links TRBV6-1 to TRBJ1-4; D gene unclear. This CDR3 spans 17 amino acids. Looked up from germline, CDR1 is MNHNS and CDR2 is SASEGT. V was pared by 1 base and J by 0 bases, with 12 bases between. The DNA for the CDR3 is TGTGCCAGCAGTGAAGGTGCGGGCACTGCAACTAATGAAAAACTGTTTTTT. It encodes CASSEGAGTATNEKLFF.

The chain couples TRBV14 to TRBJ1-1; a possible D gene is TRBD1 (6 bases). This CDR3 has 12 residues. Germline V gene lookup returns CDR1 SGHDN and CDR2 FVKESK. Between the trimmed V and J ends, which lost 1 base and 9 bases, there was a span of 9 bases. The DNA for the CDR3 is TGTGCCAGCAGCCAAGGTACAGGGAAAGCTTTCTTT. Residues: CASSQGTGKAFF.

The chain joins TRBV30 to TRBJ1-5; maybe TRBD1 (5 bases). The CDR3 loop spans 12 amino acids. Germline V gives CDR1 GTSNPN, CDR2 SVGIG (reference sequence). Trimming stripped 4 bases from V and 4 bases from J, with 8 bases between. In DNA form, the CDR3 reads TGTGCCTGGACGGGGGGAAATCAGCCCCAGCATTTT. Translated: CAWTGGNQPQHF.

The chain recombines TRBV4-1 with TRBJ2-2; TRBD1 is a possible D gene (6 bases). Germline V gene data show CDR1 as MGHRA and CDR2 as YSYEKL. This CDR3 is 16 amino acids long. The V end was cut by 0 bases, the J end by 1 base, with 9 bases between. CDR3 DNA sequence: TGCGCCAGCAGCCAAGAAACAGGGATGAACACCGGGGAGCTGTTTTTT. Its translation is CASSQETGMNTGELFF.

The chain employs TRBV11-3 and TRBJ2-5; 9 bases fit TRBD2. Germline V gene sequence: CDR1 SGHNT, CDR2 YENEEA. V gave up 4 bases and J gave up 3 bases; unmatched junction bases: 15. The CDR3 loop spans 18 amino acids. The DNA for the CDR3 is TGTGCCAGCAGCTCGGGAACCGCAGGACTAGCGACAAAAGAGACCCAGTACTTC. Its translation: CASSSGTAGLATKETQYF.

V and J are TRBV5-6 and TRBJ2-7; D uncertain. Germline V gene data show CDR1 as SGHDT and CDR2 as YYEEEE. The CDR3 totals 14 residues. With 4 bases removed from V and 3 bases from J, the gap between germline ends came to 14 bases. This CDR3 reads CASSLRARIYEQYF. CDR3 sequence (DNA): TGTGCCAGCAGCCTGCGAGCAAGAATCTACGAGCAGTACTTC.

This chain links TRBV7-9 with TRBJ2-5, with D tentatively TRBD1 (7 bases). Looked up from germline, CDR1 is SEHNR and CDR2 is FQNEAQ (reference sequence). The CDR3 consists of 12 residues. Between the trimmed V and J ends, which lost 6 bases and 7 bases, there was a span of 12 bases. CDR3 bases: TGTGCCAGCAGTTCAGGGGGAGGGACCCAGTACTTC. Its translation is CASSSGGGTQYF.

This chain uses TRBV5-1 with TRBJ2-7; TRBD1 matches 7 bases. Germline CDR1 is SGHRS and CDR2 is YFSETQ. The CDR3 is 17 amino acids. Losses at the gene ends were 5 bases for V and 0 bases for J; bases not matched to a gene: 14. DNA of the CDR3: TGCGCCAGCAGTCCGGGGCCTGACAGGGCCAGCTCCTACGAGCAGTACTTC. It yields the protein CASSPGPDRASSYEQYF.

This sequence joins TRBV7-8 and TRBJ2-1, with 14 bases identical to TRBD2. After removal of 3 bases from V and 9 bases from J, the junction contained 4 bases not matched to a gene. Germline V gene sequence: CDR1 SGHVS, CDR2 FQNEAQ. The CDR3 loop spans 15 amino acids. The DNA of the CDR3 is TGTGCCAGCAGCTTCCGGACTAGCGGGAGGACTGAGCAGTTCTTC. It is translated as CASSFRTSGRTEQFF.

This clone was observed a few times. The chain is built from TRBV6-5 and TRBJ1-2; D is possibly TRBD1 (6 bases). V was pared by 7 bases and J by 4 bases, with 19 bases between. The length of the CDR3 is 15 residues. Germline lookup yields CDR1 MNHEY and CDR2 SVGAGI. As DNA, the CDR3 is TGTGCCAGCATGGCCGCGGGCGCCAGGGGCTATGGCTACACCTTC. Residues: CASMAAGARGYGYTF.

The CDR3, as DNA: TGTGCCAGTATCCGTGGGGACAGGAACACCGGGGAGCTGTTTTTT. This translates into CASIRGDRNTGELFF. The chain carries TRBV19 and TRBJ2-2, with 7 bases fitting TRBD1. The germline gives CDR1 LNHDA, CDR2 SQIVND (reference sequence). The junction had 6 bases not matched to a gene; V was cut back by 7 bases and J by 1 base. The CDR3 sequence is 15 residues long.

The chain has TRBV6-6 and TRBJ2-7; TRBD2 matches at 9 bases. The V segment lost 8 bases and the J segment 7 bases; nucleotides outside the gene matches: 12. The CDR3 contains 14 residues. Germline V gene lookup returns CDR1 MNHNY and CDR2 SVGAGI (reference sequence). In nucleotides, the CDR3 is TGTGCCAGCCTCGGGCGGGAGGGCCCGGGGGAGCAGTACTTC. Translated: CASLGREGPGEQYF.

The chain recombines TRBV7-2 with TRBJ1-2, with a weak D call TRBD1 (6 bases). Trimming removed 4 bases at V and 0 bases at J, with 12 bases between. CDR3 size: 15 residues. CDR1 is SGHTA, CDR2 FQGNSA, per germline. CDR3 sequence: CASSYDRLTNYGYTF. CDR3 DNA sequence: TGTGCCAGCAGCTACGACAGGCTAACTAACTATGGCTACACCTTC.